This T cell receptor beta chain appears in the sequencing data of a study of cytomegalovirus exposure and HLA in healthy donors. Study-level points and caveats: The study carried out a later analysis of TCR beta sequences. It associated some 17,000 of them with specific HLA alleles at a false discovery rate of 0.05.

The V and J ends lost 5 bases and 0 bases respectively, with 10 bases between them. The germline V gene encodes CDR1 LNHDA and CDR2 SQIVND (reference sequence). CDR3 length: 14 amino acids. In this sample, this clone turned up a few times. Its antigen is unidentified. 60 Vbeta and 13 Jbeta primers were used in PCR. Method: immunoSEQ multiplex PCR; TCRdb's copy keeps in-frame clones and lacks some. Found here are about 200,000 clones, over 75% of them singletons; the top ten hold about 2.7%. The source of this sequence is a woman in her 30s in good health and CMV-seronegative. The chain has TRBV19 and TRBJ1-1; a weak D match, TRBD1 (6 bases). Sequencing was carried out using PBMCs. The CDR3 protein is CASSFGQMNTEAFF. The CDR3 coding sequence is TGTGCCAGTAGTTTTGGACAGATGAACACTGAAGCTTTCTTT.